Only one count was recorded for the clone carrying this T cell receptor (beta chain). Its target is not known. Germline V gene lookup returns CDR1 SGHTA and CDR2 FQGNSA. The CDR3 is 13 amino acids. V shed 8 bases and J shed 2 bases, with 12 bases lying between them. This sample was taken from a study of siplizumab effects on memory and regulatory T cells. Study-level points and caveats: The naive T cell population seemed more diverse than memory cells and seemed a major contributor to the alloresponse. A small minority of alloreactive clones were mapped to unstimulated subsets. Siplizumab significantly reduced alloreactive sequences traceable to unstimulated CD4+ memory cells. Of the proliferating CD4+ or CD8+ clones, roughly 75-96% lacked a naive or memory phenotype that could be assigned.

TCRdb's copy holds only in-frame clones and misses some; the assay was immunoSEQ multiplex PCR. The data contain some 110,000 clones, over 90% of them singletons. The sample taken for sequencing was Tregs sorted from blood. This chain joins TRBV7-2 and TRBJ2-5; D may be TRBD1 (7 bases). This TCR was recovered from a human donor in good health. CDR3 sequence (DNA): TGTGCCAGCGGCGGGACAGCACAAGAGACCCAGTACTTC. This sequence encodes CASGGTAQETQYF.